A selection of T cell receptor beta chains follows, all from one sample in a study of human T cells and chemical hapten exposure. Using its own MiXCR run on the RACE reads, TCRdb lists one record per CDR3 protein. The data contain roughly 180,000 distinct CDR3 sequences, approximately 20% of them seen just once; the ten biggest clones take up about 6.7%. Sequences were derived from whole blood, sampled in connection with sensitization to the hapten diphenylcyclopropenone (DPC). All receptors derive from a woman aged 45-59 years with alopecia areata. Some clones in this sample may be carry-over from other donors' samples. The CDR3 runs from the conserved cysteine through the conserved F or W. The D gene is left open where the match is weak. Where a row states a size, it is once, few, many or the class of an expanded clone; other rows omit it.

J: TRBJ2-5; size: NA; D: TRBD2; V: TRBV12-3/TRBV12-4; CDR3: CASSLLAGAGETQYF; DNA: TGTGCCAGCAGTTTACTAGCGGGAGCGGGAGAGACCCAGTACTTC
J: TRBJ1-1; size: few; D: NA; V: TRBV11-2; CDR3: CASSFSGRMNTEAFF; DNA: TGTGCCAGCAGCTTTTCGGGTCGTATGAACACTGAAGCTTTCTTT
J: TRBJ2-3; size: NA; D: NA; V: TRBV6-2/TRBV6-3; CDR3: CAGGTGNTQYF; DNA: TGTGCCGGGGGAACCGGGAATACGCAGTATTTT
J: TRBJ2-1; size: NA; D: NA; V: TRBV6-1; CDR3: CASSEVGSIDEQFF; DNA: TGTGCCAGCAGTGAAGTCGGTAGCATCGATGAGCAGTTCTTC
J: TRBJ1-3; size: NA; D: NA; V: TRBV7-8; CDR3: CASSSVGTGNTIYF; DNA: TGTGCCAGCAGCTCGGTCGGGACTGGAAACACCATATATTTT
J: TRBJ2-7; size: NA; D: NA; V: TRBV27; CDR3: CASRPSGSYEQYF; DNA: TGTGCCAGCAGGCCGAGCGGTTCCTACGAGCAGTACTTC
J: TRBJ2-2; size: NA; D: NA; V: TRBV6-1; CDR3: CASSERLGGTGELFF; DNA: TGTGCCAGCAGTGAAAGGCTGGGGGGCACCGGGGAGCTGTTTTTT
J: TRBJ1-2; size: NA; D: NA; V: TRBV20-1; CDR3: CSAPRPGDPYGYTF; DNA: TGCAGTGCCCCCCGCCCAGGGGACCCCTATGGCTACACCTTC
J: TRBJ2-4; size: NA; D: NA; V: TRBV24-1; CDR3: CATRVQAKNIQYF; DNA: TGTGCCACCAGAGTTCAAGCCAAAAACATTCAGTACTTC
J: TRBJ1-5; size: NA; D: NA; V: TRBV23-1; CDR3: CASSPTGTAHSNQPQHF; DNA: TGCGCCAGCAGTCCCACCGGGACGGCTCATAGCAATCAGCCCCAGCATTTT
J: TRBJ1-5; size: NA; D: NA; V: TRBV29-1; CDR3: CSVGSLGQPQHF; DNA: TGCAGCGTTGGGTCACTCGGGCAGCCCCAGCATTTT
J: TRBJ1-1; size: NA; D: NA; V: TRBV5-1; CDR3: CASSLEGQIGYTEAFF; DNA: TGCGCCAGCAGCTTGGAAGGGCAGATTGGTTACACTGAAGCTTTCTTT
J: TRBJ2-1; size: many; D: TRBD2; V: TRBV20-1; CDR3: CSARLAGAGNEQFF; DNA: TGCAGTGCTAGACTAGCGGGAGCTGGTAATGAGCAGTTCTTC
J: TRBJ1-3; size: few; D: NA; V: TRBV10-3; CDR3: CATRPGDSGNTIYF; DNA: TGTGCCACAAGGCCCGGAGACTCTGGAAACACCATATATTTT
J: TRBJ2-5; size: few; D: NA; V: TRBV7-8; CDR3: CASSLRWAWETQYF; DNA: TGTGCCAGCAGCTTAAGATGGGCCTGGGAGACCCAGTACTTC
J: TRBJ1-1; size: few; D: NA; V: TRBV18; CDR3: CASSPSAKNTEAFF; DNA: TGTGCCAGCTCACCGTCAGCTAAGAACACTGAAGCTTTCTTT
J: TRBJ2-5; size: few; D: NA; V: TRBV2; CDR3: CASIKDHQETQYF; DNA: TGTGCCAGCATCAAGGATCACCAAGAGACCCAGTACTTC
J: TRBJ2-7; size: NA; D: NA; V: TRBV4-2; CDR3: CASSQGTTLAYEQYF; DNA: TGTGCCAGCAGCCAAGGGACTACCCTAGCCTACGAGCAGTACTTC
J: TRBJ2-3; size: NA; D: NA; V: TRBV10-3; CDR3: CAISDDPTDTQYF; DNA: TGTGCCATCAGTGACGACCCCACAGATACGCAGTATTTT
J: TRBJ2-5; size: few; D: NA; V: TRBV7-9; CDR3: CASSATQETQYF; DNA: TGTGCCAGCAGTGCCACCCAAGAGACCCAGTACTTC
J: TRBJ1-1; size: few; D: TRBD1; V: TRBV20-1; CDR3: CSARSGTGLTEAFF; DNA: TGCAGTGCCCGCTCCGGGACAGGGCTCACTGAAGCTTTCTTT
J: TRBJ2-2; size: few; D: TRBD2; V: TRBV10-2; CDR3: CASILDPGTSGSGPNTGELFF; DNA: TGCGCCAGCATTTTAGACCCGGGGACTAGCGGGAGCGGACCGAACACCGGGGAGCTGTTTTTT
J: TRBJ2-4; size: NA; D: NA; V: TRBV20-1; CDR3: CSVGQPGNIQYF; DNA: TGCAGTGTCGGTCAACCGGGAAACATTCAGTACTTC
J: TRBJ2-3; size: few; D: NA; V: TRBV20-1; CDR3: CSPSWRYTDTQYF; DNA: TGCAGTCCAAGTTGGCGGTACACAGATACGCAGTATTTT
J: TRBJ1-1; size: NA; D: TRBD1; V: TRBV29-1; CDR3: CSVVTGHSEAFF; DNA: TGCAGCGTTGTGACAGGGCATTCTGAAGCTTTCTTT
J: TRBJ2-7; size: NA; D: NA; V: TRBV29-1; CDR3: CSVRTPLTYEQYF; DNA: TGCAGCGTTCGGACTCCCCTTACCTACGAGCAGTACTTC
J: TRBJ1-2; size: NA; D: NA; V: TRBV7-9; CDR3: CASSQAAPLGYGYTF; DNA: TGTGCCAGCAGCCAAGCCGCTCCCCTGGGGTATGGCTACACCTTC
J: TRBJ1-5; size: many; D: NA; V: TRBV7-9; CDR3: CASSLDISNQPQHF; DNA: TGTGCCAGCAGCTTGGACATTAGCAATCAGCCCCAGCATTTT
J: TRBJ1-2; size: once; D: NA; V: TRBV18; CDR3: CASSPLANREGYNF; DNA: TGTGCCAGCTCACCGCTTGCAAACAGGGAAGGCTACAACTTC
J: TRBJ2-1; size: NA; D: TRBD1; V: TRBV29-1; CDR3: CSTGTGGDGEQFF; DNA: TGCAGCACCGGGACAGGGGGGGATGGTGAGCAGTTCTTC
J: TRBJ1-1; size: many; D: TRBD1; V: TRBV20-1; CDR3: CSAPGGNTEAFF; DNA: TGCAGTGCCCCAGGGGGGAACACTGAAGCTTTCTTT
J: TRBJ1-4; size: NA; D: NA; V: TRBV29-1; CDR3: CSVEVSSGEKLFF; DNA: TGCAGCGTTGAAGTCAGCTCGGGTGAAAAACTGTTTTTT
J: TRBJ2-3; size: NA; D: TRBD2; V: TRBV5-1; CDR3: CASSSTIAGGTDTQYF; DNA: TGCGCCAGCAGCTCCACAATAGCGGGAGGAACAGATACGCAGTATTTT
J: TRBJ2-3; size: few; D: TRBD2; V: TRBV7-9; CDR3: CASSSGTSGTDTQYF; DNA: TGTGCCAGCAGCTCCGGGACTAGCGGCACAGATACGCAGTATTTT
J: TRBJ2-1; size: NA; D: TRBD2; V: TRBV10-2; CDR3: CASRHSGGGSYNEQFF; DNA: TGCGCCAGCAGGCATAGCGGGGGTGGCTCCTACAATGAGCAGTTCTTC
J: TRBJ1-1; size: NA; D: TRBD1; V: TRBV5-1; CDR3: CASSSPMTGATEAFF; DNA: TGCGCCAGCAGCTCTCCCATGACAGGGGCCACTGAAGCTTTCTTT
J: TRBJ1-1; size: NA; D: NA; V: TRBV10-3; CDR3: CAISDSAGMNTEAFF; DNA: TGTGCCATCAGTGACAGTGCCGGCATGAACACTGAAGCTTTCTTT
J: TRBJ1-1; size: few; D: TRBD1; V: TRBV5-1; CDR3: CASSQGGAKNTEAFF; DNA: TGCGCCAGCTCCCAGGGGGGGGCAAAGAACACTGAAGCTTTCTTT
J: TRBJ2-5; size: few; D: NA; V: TRBV6-6; CDR3: CATSGPAETQYF; DNA: TGTGCCACCTCTGGACCCGCGGAGACCCAGTACTTC
J: TRBJ1-2; size: NA; D: TRBD1; V: TRBV19; CDR3: CASSSIGTAYGYTF; DNA: TGTGCCAGTAGTTCGATCGGGACAGCTTATGGCTACACCTTC
J: TRBJ1-1; size: NA; D: NA; V: TRBV12-3/TRBV12-4; CDR3: CASSVTAGTEAFF; DNA: TGTGCCAGCAGTGTTACGGCGGGCACTGAAGCTTTCTTT
J: TRBJ2-3; size: NA; D: TRBD2; V: TRBV5-6; CDR3: CASSVSGRPDTQYF; DNA: TGTGCCAGCAGCGTAAGCGGGAGACCAGATACGCAGTATTTT
J: TRBJ1-3; size: few; D: NA; V: TRBV18; CDR3: CASSQGHSGNTIYF; DNA: TGTGCCAGCTCTCAGGGCCACTCTGGAAACACCATATATTTT
J: TRBJ1-4; size: few; D: NA; V: TRBV5-1; CDR3: CASSGLDGLNEKLFF; DNA: TGCGCCAGCAGCGGGCTGGACGGCCTTAATGAAAAACTGTTTTTT
J: TRBJ1-5; size: NA; D: NA; V: TRBV29-1; CDR3: CSVAIAAGAGGPQHF; DNA: TGCAGCGTTGCCATCGCCGCCGGAGCTGGGGGGCCCCAGCATTTT